The clone carrying this TCR beta chain was observed at least ten times. Regarding time point: before trial treatment. Every donor was treated with nivolumab, ipilimumab, aspirin, low-dose cyclophosphamide and also low-dose radiotherapy. This sample was taken from a study of low-dose radiotherapy and immunotherapy resistance in tumors. The wider study: The study delivered 0.5 Gy per fraction every 2 weeks to Cohort 1, totaling 6.5 Gy.

The germline V gene has CDR1 SGHRS and CDR2 YFSETQ. This CDR3 comprises 16 residues. Trimming cost V 5 bases and J 5 bases; bases outside gene matches: 7. TRAV and TRBV primers primed cDNA for both TCRalpha and TCRbeta. TCR amplification involved roughly 21 PCR cycles with a constant-region primer and V-primer adapter. One entry per CDR3 protein, called by TCRdb with MiXCR from the reads. Of tens of thousands of distinct CDR3 sequences listed, around 27% are singletons. The material was PBMCs, obtained before treatment. The receptor was isolated from a male donor with rectosigmoid adenocarcinoma. The chain has TRBV5-1 and TRBJ2-2; 12 bases fit TRBD2. CDR3 residues: CASRLGLAGLTGELFF. Here the CDR3 DNA reads TGCGCCAGCAGACTCGGACTAGCGGGGCTAACCGGGGAGCTGTTTTTT.